Only a few counts were recorded for the clone carrying this T cell receptor beta chain. Sequenced by immunoSEQ multiplex PCR; TCRdb stores in-frame clones only, minus some. Here the sample spans 30,000 to 40,000 clones, about 80% being singletons. Germline V CDR1 and CDR2: MNHEY, SMNVEV (reference sequence). V lost 5 bases and J lost 3; bases outside the gene matches: 9. The CDR3 has 15 residues. This entry belongs to a study of OX40 agonist ivuxolimab in advanced cancers. The chain recombines TRBV27 with TRBJ2-7; 8 nucleotides match TRBD1. Sample: CD4+ or CD8+ T cells sorted from blood, taken in a trial of the OX40 agonist ivuxolimab. The receptor was isolated from an adult with an advanced solid tumor such as melanoma, head and neck, liver or kidney cancer. The CDR3 DNA sequence: TGTGCCAGCAGTCCACGGACAGGGCCACTCTACGAGCAGTACTTC. Protein sequence: CASSPRTGPLYEQYF.